The clone carrying this T cell receptor beta chain appeared many times. Its antigen is unknown. Blood was obtained at the first hyperthyroidism diagnosis, which preceded any ophthalmopathy symptoms. Each 10 ml fresh peripheral blood draw supplied the PBMCs. Amplified TCR beta CDR3 regions came from RNA transcripts. The primer set for the first-round RT-PCR of the TCR CDR3 was HTBI. One entry per CDR3 protein, called by TCRdb with MiXCR from the multiplex PCR reads. The sample contains about 580,000 distinct CDR3 sequences, roughly 14% of which appear only once. The CDR3 has 12 residues. The ends were cut back, 4 bases at V and 2 bases at J, with 7 bases in the middle. Germline-derived CDR1 and CDR2 are SQVTM and ANQGSEA. The data are from a study of T cells in Graves' hyperthyroidism and ophthalmopathy. Whole-study findings and limits: Through a model of 13 V-J features, ophthalmopathy was separated from stable hyperthyroidism. Most thyroid clonotypes with frequency above 0.001 were detected in blood.

This rearrangement joins TRBV29-1 to TRBJ2-3; D is uncertain. The receptor was derived from a woman aged 30 to 39 with Graves' hyperthyroidism that later progressed to Graves' ophthalmopathy. Sequences were obtained from blood. The CDR3 is CSVVPNTDTQYF. Here the CDR3 DNA reads TGCAGCGTTGTGCCGAACACAGATACGCAGTATTTT.